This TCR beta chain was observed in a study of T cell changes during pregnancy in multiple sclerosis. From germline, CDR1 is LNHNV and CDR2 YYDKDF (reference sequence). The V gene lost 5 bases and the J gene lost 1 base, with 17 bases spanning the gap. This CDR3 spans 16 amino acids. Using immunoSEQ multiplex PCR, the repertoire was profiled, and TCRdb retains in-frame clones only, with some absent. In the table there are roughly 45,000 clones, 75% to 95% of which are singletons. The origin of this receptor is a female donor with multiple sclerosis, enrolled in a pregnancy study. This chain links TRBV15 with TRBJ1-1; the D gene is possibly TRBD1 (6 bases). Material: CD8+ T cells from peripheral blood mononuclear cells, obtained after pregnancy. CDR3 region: CATSEGVGTGNTEAFF. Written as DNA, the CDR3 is TGTGCCACCAGCGAGGGGGTCGGCACAGGGAACACTGAAGCTTTCTTT.